Listed here is a single T cell receptor (beta chain). Its antigen is not known. The sample belongs to a study of T-cell memory formation after mild COVID-19. Study at large: In these data, TCR clusters were largely donor specific. The study, taken as a whole, reports: Of the contracting clones, CD4+ ones lay mainly in CM and EM, and CD8+ ones in EMRA. Pre-infection memory contained some responding clones, which suggested that cross-reactive memory had joined.

This CDR3 region has 15 residues. Amplification by 5'RACE using constant-segment primers produced TCR alpha and TCR beta cDNA libraries that carried sample barcodes and UMIs. TCRdb reprocessed the 5' RACE reads via MiXCR and lists one record per CDR3 protein. The table shows about 470,000 distinct CDR3 sequences, with nearly 25% occurring only once. This sequence was found in an adult woman who had mild COVID-19 (a few samples of this study predate the infection). Cell type and time point are not known. The chain combines TRBV21-1 with TRBJ2-5; TRBD2, the table's D call, was not compared with the DNA. TRBV21-1 is a pseudogene locus. The specimen was PBMCs or a T cell subset sorted from them (not recorded which). Here the CDR3 reads CASSSQLEWEETQYF. As DNA, the CDR3 is TGTGCCAGCAGCTCCCAACTAGAGTGGGAAGAGACCCAGTACTTC.